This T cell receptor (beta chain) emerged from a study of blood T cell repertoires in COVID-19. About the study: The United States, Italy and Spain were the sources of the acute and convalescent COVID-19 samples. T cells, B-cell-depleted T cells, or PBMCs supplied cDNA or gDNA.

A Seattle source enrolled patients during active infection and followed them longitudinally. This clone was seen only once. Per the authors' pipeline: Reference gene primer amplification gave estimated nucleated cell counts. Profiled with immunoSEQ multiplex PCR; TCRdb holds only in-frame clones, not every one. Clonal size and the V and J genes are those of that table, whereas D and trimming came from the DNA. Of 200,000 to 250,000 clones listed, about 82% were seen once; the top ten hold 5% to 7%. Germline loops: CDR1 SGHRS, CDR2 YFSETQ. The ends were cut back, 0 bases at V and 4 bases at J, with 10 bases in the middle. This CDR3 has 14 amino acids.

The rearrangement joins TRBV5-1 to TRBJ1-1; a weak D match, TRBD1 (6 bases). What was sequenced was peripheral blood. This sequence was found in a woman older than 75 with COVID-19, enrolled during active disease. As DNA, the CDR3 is TGCGCCAGCAGCTTGGAAGGGGGGGTCACTGAAGCTTTCTTT. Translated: CASSLEGGVTEAFF.